This T cell receptor (beta chain) was sequenced in a study of OX40 agonist ivuxolimab in advanced cancers. Trimming took off 0 bases at V and 8 bases at J, with 16 bases between the two ends. From germline, CDR1 is SGHTA and CDR2 FQGTGA. The CDR3 extends over 15 amino acids. Libraries were prepared by immunoSEQ multiplex PCR; TCRdb keeps only in-frame clonotypes and omits some of them. In the table there are about 74,000 clones, roughly 88% of which are singletons. This receptor was taken from an adult with an advanced solid tumor such as melanoma, head and neck, liver or kidney cancer. Source: CD4+ or CD8+ T cells sorted from blood, taken in a trial of the OX40 agonist ivuxolimab. V and J are TRBV7-3 and TRBJ1-2; no firm D call. CDR3 nucleotide sequence: TGTGCCAGCAGCTTAACAGGGTCAGGACCGGAGGGCTACACCTTC. Its translation is CASSLTGSGPEGYTF.